This TCR beta chain was obtained from a study of vaccination and CD4 T cells after COVID-19 (dated by TCRdb to the early 2020s). With regard to the full study: Convalescent patients had a positive SARS-CoV-2 result on nasal swab PCR, and of these patients, nine had mild disease and one had severe disease. Post-COVID blood samples from convalescent patients were collected a median of roughly 100 days after diagnosis, with a range of about 30 to 170 days. In the convalescent cohort there were six males and four females, among whom were two Hispanic individuals, seven Caucasians, two Asians and one multiracial person. Control cultures received a CEFX viral epitope pool as the positive control, an HIV-1 Nef peptide pool as the negative control, or no peptide. Participants got two doses of the Pfizer-BioNTech BNT162b2 vaccine (n=8) or two doses of the Moderna mRNA-1273 vaccine (n=2). For stimulating the cultures, overlapping spike peptide pools were used, derived from SARS-CoV-2 as well as from the common cold coronaviruses HCoV-NL63, HCoV-OC43 and HCoV-229E. In approximately ten COVID-19 convalescent patients and 4 infection-naive healthy vaccine recipients, the spike-specific CD4+ TCR repertoire before mRNA vaccination was compared with the repertoire after mRNA vaccination. Post-vaccine blood samples were collected a median of about 69 days after the second vaccine dose, ranging from about 13 to 241 days. Here is what the overall study found, with its caveats: An increase in the median number of SARS-CoV-2-reactive clonotypes from 21 after infection to about 39 after vaccination was observed, but the change was not found to be significant. The number of convalescent patients in the study was relatively small, and the study did not examine early timepoints following natural infection. In convalescent patients, a median approximately 90% of post-vaccine SARS-CoV-2-reactive clones were detected only after vaccination, suggesting vaccine-specific priming. Of the vaccine-specific clones in convalescent patients, 304 of 307, or nearly all, reacted only to SARS-CoV-2 spike and did not cross-react with common cold coronaviruses.

This specimen's treatment or condition label, per the study, means: roughly ten-day PBMC culture with coronavirus spike peptide pools or control peptides (ViraFEST assay). The ViraFEST assay, used in the study, expanded antigen-specific T cells with peptide pools and then identified the expanded clonotypes through TCR sequencing. The positive SARS-CoV-2 PCR tests of the convalescent patients were dated from March to December 2020, before the Alpha, Beta and Delta variants emerged in the United States. More than 1.5 million PBMCs per well were cultured in IMDM with roughly 5% human AB serum and 8.5 to 10 IU/ml IL-2, plus 10 ug/ml peptide pools. Half of the culture medium was replaced with fresh IL-2-containing medium on days 3 and 7. After approximately eleven days of culture, CD4+ T cells were isolated by negative selection with the EasySep CD4+ T cell isolation kit. PBMCs were separated from whole blood using Ficoll-Paque Plus gradient centrifugation and then either used fresh or cryopreserved at -140C. Triplicate wells were generally used for each culture condition.

Library prep was done by PCR. DNA from cultured CD4+ T cells was subjected to TCR sequencing with the Oncomine TCR Beta short-read assay at the Johns Hopkins FTIC core. The QIAamp micro DNA kit was used to extract genomic DNA from the cultured CD4+ T cells. Oncomine TCR Beta libraries made from cultured CD4+ T cells were pooled using unique dual indexes and sequenced on an Illumina iSeq 100. As for how the authors treated the data: Non-productive sequences were removed, and CDR3s not starting with C, not ending with F or W, or shorter than 7 amino acids were discarded. Antigen-specific clonotypes were identified with the MANAFEST web application by comparing peptide-stimulated wells with reference and other culture wells. An FDR below 0.05, an odds ratio above 5, and a productive frequency above 0.1% in at least two of three replicate wells were required for clones to be considered positive. Cross-reactive clonotypes were defined as significantly expanded in both SARS-CoV-2 spike wells and at least one common cold coronavirus spike condition. Levenshtein distances (stringdist) and unrooted phylogenetic trees (ape) in R version 3.6.1 were used to assess CDR3 homology. TCRdb reanalyzed the raw reads on its own, using fastp at Q25 for trimming and MiXCR for clone calling, and kept in-frame beta chains. Under each unique CDR3 protein, matching rows form one entry showing the most common genes and DNA. The V and J calls, along with clone size, are taken from TCRdb and not from the paper's own processing. Present in this sample are 9,500 to 15,000 distinct CDR3 sequences, 55% to 75% of which were seen just once. The ten largest make up under 9.5% of the sample.

The CDR3 contains 14 residues, cysteine and phenylalanine counted. The DNA shown is the 42-base CDR3, in frame from base 1. The germline V gene sets CDR1 to MGHRA and CDR2 to YSYEKL. Cut back by 6 bases and 5 bases, the V and J ends lie 14 bases apart. On this clonotype itself: The specificity of this receptor is unknown. Per-base quality was not reported, and no clone a single base away is much larger than it.

Sequencing input: CD4+ T cells from blood, cultured in vitro. The TCR originated in a human donor who had recovered from COVID-19. The chain is encoded by TRBV4-1 joined to TRBJ1-5; the D gene is possibly TRBD1, with 5 bases matching. CDR3 loop: CASSQQARHQPQHF. The nucleotide sequence reads TGCGCCAGCAGTCAACAGGCCCGTCATCAGCCCCAGCATTTT.